This T cell receptor beta chain was captured in a study of blood T cell repertoires in COVID-19 (dated by TCRdb to 2020 to 2021). General notes on the study: Collaborator samples came from the United States, Italy and Spain and covered acute and convalescent phases of COVID-19. The samples were drawn from two sources: the first 160 participants of the ongoing ImmuneRACE study, and 950 to 1,500 subjects contributed by 6 global collaborators. Where available, HLA class I and class II types were taken from metadata supplied by the sample provider and were not determined by assay-based typing. The sample metadata nearly always contained a de-identified subject ID, COVID-19 status, age in years and sex. The prospective study material was composed of cDNA or gDNA derived from T cells, B-cell-depleted T cells, or PBMCs. Subjects who had been exposed to COVID-19, were actively infected with it, or had recovered from it provided the deeply sampled blood TCRbeta repertoires that made up the dataset. The repertoires were released in a freely available public database intended as a resource for research on the immune response to SARS-CoV-2. What the study reported, not specific to this receptor: Clinical and demographic metadata were provided uncurated, with the amount varying by source and participant.

Note on this clone: The clone's antigen remains unknown. No quality values exist for individual bases; no much larger clone is one base distant.

Including the terminal cysteine and phenylalanine, the CDR3 comprises 17 residues. Just CDR3 DNA is preserved here, 51 bases in frame from base 1. Looking up the germline V gene yields CDR1 KGHSH and CDR2 LQKENI. After removal of 3 bases from V and 0 bases from J, the junction retains 5 bases not matched to a gene. Whole blood was collected in K2EDTA tubes by collaborating institutions according to the institutions' own protocols. Collaborator samples were shipped for TCRbeta analysis as frozen whole blood, isolated PBMCs, or DNA extracted from either sample type. The immunoSEQ Assay, a bias-controlled multiplex PCR, was used to amplify TCRbeta CDR3 regions from genomic DNA. The authors' pipeline ran thus. Within the assay, amplification of reference gene primers was used to estimate how many nucleated cells each sample contained. To quantify the absolute abundance of each unique TCRbeta CDR3 rearrangement, sequence reads were collapsed and filtered. For each sample, productive Simpson clonality was calculated by taking the square root of Simpson's diversity index across productive rearrangements. TCRdb re-hosts the immuneACCESS table, in-frame sequences only. Its copies lack some clones; in the studies checked, an unresolved V gene accounts for under half of them, and the cause for the rest is not known. V, J and clone size are those of that table, while D and trimming were read from the DNA. The sample contains about 380,000 clones, roughly 77% of them found a single time. The ten largest make up 1.1% of the sample.

Sequencing was done on a sample of peripheral blood. The TCR sequence derives from a human donor with acute or convalescent COVID-19. The donor label of this sample is uncertain. The rearrangement joined TRBV18 to TRBJ1-4; a stretch of 9 junction bases matches TRBD1. The CDR3 protein sequence reads: CASSPLGQGATNEKLFF. The bases read TGTGCCAGCTCACCGTTGGGACAGGGAGCAACTAATGAAAAACTGTTTTTT.